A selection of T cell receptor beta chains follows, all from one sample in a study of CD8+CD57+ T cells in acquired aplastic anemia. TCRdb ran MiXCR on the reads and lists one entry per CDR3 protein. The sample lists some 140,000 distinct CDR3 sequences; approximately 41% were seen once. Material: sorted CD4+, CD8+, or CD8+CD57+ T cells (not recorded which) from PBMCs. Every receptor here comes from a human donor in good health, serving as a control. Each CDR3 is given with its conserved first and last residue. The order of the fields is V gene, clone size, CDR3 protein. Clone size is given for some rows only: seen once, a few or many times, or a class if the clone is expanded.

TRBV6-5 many CASSYRANSNQPQHF
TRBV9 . CASSVDGGRAEAFF
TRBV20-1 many CSARDRVLALDEQYF
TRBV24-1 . CATHEPGTDRLYGYTF
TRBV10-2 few CASSEGGLIYEQYF
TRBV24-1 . CASSEGGANTGELFF
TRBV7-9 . CASSAAVSVFYEQYF
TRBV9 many CASSVGFPSGANVLTF
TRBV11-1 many CASSLARLLGTSGRAMDEQFF
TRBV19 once CASSFGQTNTEAFF
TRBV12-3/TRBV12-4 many CASSREFGGYTF
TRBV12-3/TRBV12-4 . CASTRHGTSETQYF
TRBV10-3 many CATWVGLAGASYNEQFF
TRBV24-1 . CATSARGGSISYNEQFF
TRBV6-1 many CASSPDRGHGYTF
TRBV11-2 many CASSLRPSGSGEQFF
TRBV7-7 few CASSLISGGTNEQFF
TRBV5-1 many CASSLKRQGALDYGYTF
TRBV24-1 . CATKAGGGGHEQFF
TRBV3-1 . CASSHSNSLGYTF
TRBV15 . CATNRDKKSEAFF
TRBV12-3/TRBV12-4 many CASSQAGVSYNEQFF
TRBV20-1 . CSARRLAGVEQFF
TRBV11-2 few CASSLGLAGGLNEQFF
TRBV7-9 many CASSLEAWTLKETQYF
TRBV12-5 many CASGLDTEETQYF
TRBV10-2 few CASSERGDATQYF
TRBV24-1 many CATSERGQGISETQYF
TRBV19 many CASSTISRSTDTQYF
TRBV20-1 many CSARQGARGYTF
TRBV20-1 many CSAREVTEAFF
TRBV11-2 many CASSATGNEQFF
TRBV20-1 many CSARARETQYF
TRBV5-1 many CASKYIAGSSYNEQFF
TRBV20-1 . CSARTPSNSYEQYF